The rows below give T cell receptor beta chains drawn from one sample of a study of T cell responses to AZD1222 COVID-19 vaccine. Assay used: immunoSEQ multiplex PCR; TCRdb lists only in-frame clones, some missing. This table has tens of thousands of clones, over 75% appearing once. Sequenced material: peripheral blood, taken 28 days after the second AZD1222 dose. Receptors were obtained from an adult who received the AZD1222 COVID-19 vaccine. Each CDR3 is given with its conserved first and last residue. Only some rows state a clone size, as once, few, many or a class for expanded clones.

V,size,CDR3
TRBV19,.,CASSSGYMNTEAFF
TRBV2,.,CASSAVLTTNEKLFF
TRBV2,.,CASSVTGQGYTF
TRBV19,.,CATLVSGGASDTQYF
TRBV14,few,CASSRLDSHYEQYF
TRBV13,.,CASSFAVLGGRQNIQYF
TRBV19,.,CASSISGSADTQYF
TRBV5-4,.,CAPGTSGDNEQFF
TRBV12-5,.,CASGLGRAGHSGYTF
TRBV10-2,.,CASSASREYGYTF
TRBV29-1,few,CSAGPAIGGPVFF
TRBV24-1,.,CATSDPGTAAEKLFF
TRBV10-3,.,CAISPHKGSGNTIYF
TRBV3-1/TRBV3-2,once,CASSPRLAGYTDTQYF
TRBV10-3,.,CAISPGTSGYEQYF
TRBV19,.,CASTAGIVYGYTF
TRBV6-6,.,CASKRRTEVEKLFF
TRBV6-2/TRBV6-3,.,CASSLMGENQPQHF
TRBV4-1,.,CASSRGQGAEETQYF
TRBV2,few,CASSQAGGGGQPQHF
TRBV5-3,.,CARSLVGVGTDTQYF
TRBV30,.,CAWTGWRTDTQYF
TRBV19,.,CASAAGTGFSGNTIYF
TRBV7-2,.,CASSLMRLNEQFF
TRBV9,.,CASSVGGENTEAFF
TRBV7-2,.,CASSLDGQGHQPQHF
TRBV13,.,CASSLSRGNTQYF
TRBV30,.,CAWVRLAGHYNEQFF
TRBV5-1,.,CASSLPTGGPGEQFF
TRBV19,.,CASSQRTVVYTSPLHF
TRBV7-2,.,CASSQGGGVSYNEQFF
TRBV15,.,CATSRDKLFTANTGELFF
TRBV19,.,CASSIAGTSGANEQFF
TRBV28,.,CASRIRVGYNSPLHF
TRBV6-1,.,CASSGAPTSSYNEQFF
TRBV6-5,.,CAGYRDNTYGYTF
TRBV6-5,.,CASGERTGSTEAFF
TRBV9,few,CASTPTSAGDEQFF
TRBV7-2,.,CASSFDRGRMNTEAFF
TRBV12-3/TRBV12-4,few,CASTRTGELFF
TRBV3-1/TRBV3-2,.,CASSQFRDRGNTIYF
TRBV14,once,CASRSGTGDYYGYTF
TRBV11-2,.,CASSLGLLAGGYEQYF
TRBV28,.,CASSLSRLAGASYEQYF
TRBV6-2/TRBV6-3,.,CASTPAPGQLNTEAFF
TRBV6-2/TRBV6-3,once,CASSSASTANQPQHF
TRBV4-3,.,CASSQGRTGNSSPLHF
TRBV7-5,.,CARSLNGTSSREETQYF
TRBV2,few,CASSQRGGIYGYTF
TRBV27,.,CASGTSGGGGYTF
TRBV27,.,CASSFGGFSTDTQYF